The 29 T cell receptor beta chains below were found in one sample sequenced in a study of regulatory T cells in long-lasting Graves disease. As for time point: newly diagnosed GD, antithyroid drugs for less than 3 months. PBMC RNA was the source of the TCR library. With iRepertoire HTBI primers and Arm-PCR of CDR3 regions, TCR beta libraries were built. TCRdb re-derived calls from the multiplex PCR reads in MiXCR, one entry per CDR3 protein. Of more than 300,000 distinct CDR3 sequences detected, 10% to 15% appear once; the ten largest clones hold about 20%. Separately, the same data were catalogued under a study of T cells in Graves' hyperthyroidism and ophthalmopathy.

The specimen comprised peripheral blood mononuclear cells (PBMCs), sampled at new diagnosis, from a patient treated with antithyroid drugs. The receptor source for this set is a woman aged 18-30 years with Graves disease.

This clonotype was picked up many times. The rearrangement links TRBV18 to TRBJ2-1; D might be TRBD2 (6 bases). V was trimmed by 5 bases and J by 12 bases, leaving 14 bases between them. Germline lookup yields CDR1 KGHSH and CDR2 LQKENI. The CDR3 spans 12 residues. CDR3 in DNA: TGTGCCAGCTCAAGAGGGCGGGGTACGCAGTTCTTC. This encodes CASSRGRGTQFF.

This rearrangement joins TRBV11-2 to TRBJ2-4; D ambiguous. V was pared by 1 base and J by 2 bases, with 3 bases between. Germline V CDR1 and CDR2: SGHAT, FQNNGV. CDR3 length: 13 residues. The CDR3 bases are TGTGCCAGCAGCTTAGTACCCAAAAACATTCAGTACTTC. This encodes CASSLVPKNIQYF. The entire variable domain, with the rest obtained from reference TRBV11-2 and TRBJ2-4, is as follows: EAGVAQSPRYKIIEKRQSVAFWCNPISGHATLYWYQQILGQGPKLLIQFQNNGVVDDSQLPKDRFSAERLKGVDSTLKIQPAKLEDSAVYLCASSLVPKNIQYFGAGTRLSVL.

About this clonotype: Germline and junction disagree at one end, which may indicate a read error. V and J are TRBV5-5 and TRBJ1-1; D is perhaps TRBD1 (5 bases). The CDR3 runs to 14 residues. Germline V gene sequence: CDR1 SGHKS, CDR2 YYEKEE (reference sequence). CDR3 DNA sequence: TGCGCCAGCTCCGAGGGGCAGATGAACACTGAAGCTTTCTTT. As protein: CASSEGQMNTEAFF.

There are many counts of this clonotype. The chain carries TRBV2 and TRBJ2-5; a possible D gene is TRBD1 (6 bases). Trimming pared 6 bases from V and 5 bases from J, leaving 13 bases between. The length of the CDR3 is 13 residues. CDR1 is SNHLY, CDR2 FYNNEI, per germline. The CDR3 protein is CASRIDRSETQYF. The CDR3 DNA follows: TGTGCCAGCAGAATCGACAGGTCTGAGACCCAGTACTTC.

J is TRBJ2-2 and V is TRBV6-2 or TRBV6-3; 8 bases map to TRBD2. The CDR3 contains 17 residues. Germline CDR1 MNHEY, CDR2 SVGEGT. The V gene end was trimmed by 0 bases and the J gene end by 3 bases; junction bases not matched to a gene: 6. CDR3 bases: TGTGCCAGCAGTTACTCGAGTGTCGGGGGGGACACCGGGGAGCTGTTTTTT. Its protein is CASSYSSVGGDTGELFF.

The table lists this clonotype with a few counts. The chain couples TRBV28 to TRBJ2-4, with 16 bases that match TRBD2. This CDR3 contains 18 residues. The V gene end was trimmed by 6 bases and the J gene end by 8 bases; junction bases not matched to a gene: 13. Germline V CDR1 and CDR2: MDHEN, SYDVKM. CDR3 residues: CASRSGGTSGRAQDIQYF. The DNA of the CDR3 is TGTGCCAGCAGGAGCGGCGGGACTAGCGGGAGGGCCCAGGACATTCAGTACTTC.

This clonotype was counted many times. This chain joins TRBV6-5 and TRBJ1-5; TRBD1 matches 8 bases. This CDR3 is built from 15 residues. With V trimmed by 2 bases and J by 4 bases, 4 bases remained unmatched. Germline V gives CDR1 MNHEY, CDR2 SVGAGI. Here the CDR3 reads CASSYTTGVNQPQHF. In DNA, the CDR3 is TGTGCCAGCAGTTACACGACAGGGGTTAATCAGCCCCAGCATTTT.

A word on this clonotype: Likely a read error: the CDR3 ends without its conserved phenylalanine or tryptophan. This sequence joins TRBV5-5 and TRBJ1-1; D gene ambiguous. V gave up 0 bases and J gave up 1 base, with 4 bases separating them. The CDR3 totals 13 residues. Germline CDR1 and CDR2: SGHKS and YYEKEE (reference sequence). CDR3 coding DNA: TGTGCCAGCAGCTTGGGTCCGAACACTGAAGCTTTCTCT. Amino acid sequence: CASSLGPNTEAFS.

This clonotype was found many times. This chain joins TRBV6-2 or TRBV6-3 and TRBJ2-1, with unresolved D. The CDR3 is 13 residues long. V gave up 6 bases and J gave up 6 bases, with 12 bases separating them. Germline loops: CDR1 MNHEY, CDR2 SVGEGT. The CDR3 spells CASRPPSFNEQFF. DNA for the CDR3: TGTGCCAGCAGACCCCCTTCGTTCAATGAGCAGTTCTTC.

This clonotype was seen ten or more times. The chain is built from TRBV5-5 and TRBJ2-7; 9 bases line up with TRBD2. The germline V gene encodes CDR1 SGHKS and CDR2 YYEKEE (reference sequence). V lost 1 base to trimming and J lost 2 bases; unmatched junction nucleotides: 7. CDR3 length equals 16 residues. Here the CDR3 reads CASSLRRLAETYEQYF. The DNA of the CDR3 is TGTGCCAGCAGCTTGAGACGACTAGCGGAAACCTACGAGCAGTACTTC.

This clonotype has ten or more counts. Written as DNA, the CDR3 is TGCAGTGCTAGAGAGGCGAGGGGAGCTAATGAAAAACTGTTTTTT. It yields the protein CSAREARGANEKLFF. The chain recombines TRBV20-1 with TRBJ1-4; a possible D gene is TRBD1 (5 bases). Trimming took 0 bases from V and 3 from J, leaving 11 bases between them. The length of the CDR3 is 15 residues. The germline V gene encodes CDR1 DFQATT and CDR2 SNEGSKA (reference sequence).

This clonotype was seen repeatedly, ten times or more. The rearrangement links TRBV30 to TRBJ2-5; 8 nucleotides match TRBD2. This CDR3 has 15 residues. CDR1 is GTSNPN, CDR2 SVGIG, per germline (reference sequence). Trimming took 2 bases from V and 4 from J; bases not matched to a gene: 9. CDR3 loop: CAWSQLGGGGETQYF. CDR3 DNA: TGTGCCTGGAGTCAGCTCGGGGGGGGGGGAGAGACCCAGTACTTC.

The sample holds a few counts of this clonotype. One junction end disagrees with the germline gene, perhaps due to a read error. The V and J genes are TRBV12-3 or TRBV12-4 and TRBJ1-1; D remains unclear. This CDR3 contains 11 residues. CDR3 coding DNA: TGTGCCAGCAGCCACAGCACTGAAGCTCTCTTT. Translation gives CASSHSTEALF.

The table lists this clonotype with a few counts. This chain joins TRBV18 and TRBJ2-1, with 10 bases that match TRBD2. Losses at the gene ends were 6 bases for V and 7 bases for J; bases not matched to a gene: 9. Per germline, CDR1 KGHSH and CDR2 LQKENI. The CDR3 contains 15 residues. CDR3 DNA sequence: TGTGCCAGCTCGCCTGGGACTAGCGATCTTAATGAGCAGTTCTTC. Its protein product is CASSPGTSDLNEQFF.

The rearrangement joins TRBV11-2 to TRBJ2-1; D remains unclear. In germline, CDR1 is SGHAT, CDR2 FQNNGV. This CDR3 comprises 14 residues. Trimming took 0 bases from V and 6 from J, leaving 9 bases between them. The CDR3 spells CASSLDRAVNEQFF. CDR3 nucleotides: TGTGCCAGCAGCTTAGATCGTGCCGTCAATGAGCAGTTCTTC. Based on the CDR3 plus reference TRBV11-2 and TRBJ2-1, the full variable domain is EAGVAQSPRYKIIEKRQSVAFWCNPISGHATLYWYQQILGQGPKLLIQFQNNGVVDDSQLPKDRFSAERLKGVDSTLKIQPAKLEDSAVYLCASSLDRAVNEQFFGPGTRLTVL.

The V call is TRBV19, the J call TRBJ1-3; no firm D call. V lost 6 bases and J 0 bases, leaving 12 bases between the germline ends. Germline CDR1 is LNHDA and CDR2 is SQIVND (reference sequence). This CDR3 is 15 amino acids long. CDR3 bases: TGTGCCAGTAGCTGGCCGCATGGCTCTGGAAACACCATATATTTT. This gives the protein CASSWPHGSGNTIYF.

This clonotype was recorded at least ten times. The chain employs TRBV3-1 and TRBJ1-1; no reliable D call. This CDR3 region has 15 residues. CDR1 is LGHDT, CDR2 YNNKEL, per germline (reference sequence). Trimming stripped 1 base from V and 2 bases from J, with 11 bases between. CDR3 region: CASSQGFVGNTEAFF. Written as DNA, the CDR3 is TGTGCCAGCAGCCAAGGATTTGTGGGAAACACTGAAGCTTTCTTT. Variable domain in full (rest from reference TRBV3-1 and TRBJ1-1): DTAVSQTPKYLVTQMGNDKSIKCEQNLGHDTMYWYKQDSKKFLKIMFSYNNKELIINETVPNRFSPKSPDKAHLNLHINSLELGDSAVYFCASSQGFVGNTEAFFGQGTRLTVV.

The rearrangement uses TRBV20-1 and TRBJ2-1; 9 bases line up with TRBD1. The V segment lost 2 bases and the J segment 1 base; nucleotides outside the gene matches: 6. The CDR3 consists of 16 residues. The germline V gene has CDR1 DFQATT and CDR2 SNEGSKA (reference sequence). CDR3 in amino acids: CSARPNRGLSYNEQFF. The CDR3 bases are TGCAGTGCTAGACCAAACAGGGGGCTATCCTACAATGAGCAGTTCTTC.

Ten or more counts support this clonotype. The CDR3 nucleotides read TGTGCCAGCAGCTCCCAGGGGGCTTTAGGTGGCTACACCTTC. Its protein product is CASSSQGALGGYTF. The chain has TRBV7-2 and TRBJ1-2; 8 bases are shared with TRBD1. Trimming cost V 4 bases and J 7 bases; bases outside gene matches: 8. The CDR3 is 14 residues long. The germline CDR1 and CDR2 sequences are SGHTA and FQGNSA. Drawing the rest from reference TRBV7-2 and TRBJ1-2, the complete variable domain is GAGVSQSPSNKVTEKGKDVELRCDPISGHTALYWYRQSLGQGLEFLIYFQGNSAPDKSGLPSDRFSAERTGGSVSTLTIQRTQQEDSAVYLCASSSQGALGGYTFGSGTRLTVV.

For this clonotype: One end of the junction varies from germline; a read error may be responsible. This chain connects TRBV6-1 to TRBJ2-3, with a weak D call TRBD2 (5 bases). The CDR3 has 16 amino acids. Germline assignment: CDR1 MNHNS and CDR2 SASEGT. CDR3 sequence reads: CTSSPPGRVTTDTQYF. CDR3 DNA: TGTACCAGCAGTCCCCCCGGGCGGGTCACCACAGATACGCAGTATTTT.

This clonotype was counted many times. The rearrangement joins TRBV12-3 or TRBV12-4 to TRBJ1-4; D is ambiguous. The CDR3 runs 13 residues. Trimming removed 6 bases at V and 6 bases at J, with 11 bases between. CDR3 nucleotide sequence: TGTGCCAGCAGCTTCGGGTTGGATGAAAAACTGTTTTTT. It translates to CASSFGLDEKLFF.

This clonotype was counted many times. The chain combines TRBV7-3 with TRBJ2-1; 7 bases fit TRBD2. The junction had 11 bases not matched to a gene; V was cut back by 5 bases and J by 4 bases. This CDR3 contains 16 residues. Germline V CDR1 and CDR2: SGHTA, FQGTGA. CDR3 bases: TGTGCCAGCAGCCCGACAGCGGGACTCGTTTACAATGAGCAGTTCTTC. Translating gives CASSPTAGLVYNEQFF. Using reference TRBV7-3 and TRBJ2-1 for the parts outside the CDR3, the full variable domain is GAGVSQTPSNKVTEKGKYVELRCDPISGHTALYWYRQSLGQGPEFLIYFQGTGAADDSGLPNDRFFAVRPEGSVSTLKIQRTERGDSAVYLCASSPTAGLVYNEQFFGPGTRLTVL.

The sample holds many counts of this clonotype. This CDR3 reads CSRDAENQPQHF. The CDR3 DNA reads as TGCAGTCGGGACGCCGAGAATCAGCCCCAGCATTTT. The rearrangement joins TRBV20-1 to TRBJ1-5; possible D gene TRBD1, 5 bases. Germline CDR1 and CDR2: DFQATT and SNEGSKA (reference sequence). CDR3 length: 12 residues. V shed 8 bases and J shed 4 bases, with 12 bases lying between them.

As regards this clonotype: The conserved phenylalanine or tryptophan normally closing the CDR3 is absent here, so this likely arose from a read error. The V call is TRBV6-1, the J call TRBJ2-1; D might be TRBD2 (5 bases). The V and J ends lost 5 bases and 2 bases respectively, with 16 bases between them. In germline, CDR1 is MNHNS, CDR2 SASEGT. CDR3 length: 16 amino acids. This CDR3 is CASSTTGWFPYNEQFL. The CDR3 bases are TGTGCCAGCAGTACCACGGGGTGGTTTCCCTACAATGAGCAGTTCCTC.

CDR3 sequence (DNA): TGTGCCAGCAGCCAAATCACCTCTGGGGCCAACGTCCTGACTTTC. It codes for CASSQITSGANVLTF. J is TRBJ2-6 and V is TRBV14; D unresolved. CDR3 length equals 15 residues. Germline CDR1 is SGHDN and CDR2 is FVKESK. V was cut by 2 bases and J by 0 bases, with 5 bases left in between.

The chain has TRBV10-3 and TRBJ1-1; D not certain. Germline CDR1 and CDR2: ENHRY and SYGVKD. Trimming removed 6 bases at V and 0 bases at J, with 8 bases between. CDR3 length equals 13 residues. The CDR3 protein is CAIREGMNTEAFF. The CDR3 nucleotides are TGTGCCATCAGGGAGGGAATGAACACTGAAGCTTTCTTT.

This clonotype was found many times. The chain employs TRBV7-9 and TRBJ2-3, with TRBD2 matching 11 bases. The germline V gene encodes CDR1 SEHNR and CDR2 FQNEAQ (reference sequence). The trim removed 5 bases at V and 4 bases at J, leaving 5 bases unmatched. The CDR3 runs to 15 residues. In DNA form, the CDR3 reads TGTGCCAGCAGCCTCCTAGCGGGGGGTGCAGATACGCAGTATTTT. The encoded protein is CASSLLAGGADTQYF.

Only a few counts were recorded for this clonotype. Lacking the conserved final phenylalanine or tryptophan, this CDR3 likely reflects a read error. This sequence joins TRBV7-9 and TRBJ2-1; 9 bases are shared with TRBD1. Germline V gives CDR1 SEHNR, CDR2 FQNEAQ (reference sequence). The V segment lost 3 bases and the J segment 4 bases; nucleotides outside the gene matches: 4. This CDR3 is 15 amino acids long. Written as DNA, the CDR3 is TGTGCCAGCAGCTTCTCGGGACAGGGTTACAATGAGCAGTTCTCC. Translated: CASSFSGQGYNEQFS.

The sample holds a few counts of this clonotype. No DNA is shown, since the ends of the CDR3 on it are uncertain; the CDR3 is the one TCRdb lists. This chain connects TRBV7-9 to TRBJ2-1; the table calls TRBD1, which could not be checked here. Germline CDR1 SEHNR, CDR2 FQNEAQ (reference sequence). The CDR3 region is 13 residues in length, termini included. This CDR3 reads CASSLESGRAQFF.